The present T cell receptor (beta chain) was sequenced within a study of T cell responses to AZD1222 COVID-19 vaccine. Concerning this clone itself: Its antigen is undetermined.

TCRdb's copy holds only in-frame clones and misses some; the assay was immunoSEQ multiplex PCR. Among more than 70,000 clones listed, roughly nine tenths were seen once. General observations from the study: White British people made up most donors, females outnumbered males, and clonal diversity was possibly underestimated.

The CDR3 runs to 13 residues. CDR1 MNHEY and CDR2 SMNVEV come from the germline V gene (reference sequence). Trimming cost V 3 bases and J 7 bases, with 10 bases left between them. The genes are TRBV27 and TRBJ1-3; D ambiguous. Sample: peripheral blood, taken on day 0 of AZD1222 vaccination. The receptor was derived from an adult in good health. CDR3 nucleotides: TGTGCCAGCAGTTTGGGTTCGGGGAACACCATATATTTT. Its translation: CASSLGSGNTIYF.